This T cell receptor (beta chain) comes out of a study of Graves' ophthalmopathy and Graves' hyperthyroidism. Whole-study context: Investigators collected peripheral blood at initial diagnosis, before any treatment was given.

Germline V CDR1 and CDR2: SGHAT, FQNNGV. The ends were cut back, 4 bases at V and 0 bases at J, with 18 bases in the middle. This CDR3 contains 17 residues. Investigators amplified TCR beta CDR3 regions from RNA transcripts. After a first-round RT-PCR with HTBI primers, a second-round multiplex PCR was run. TCRdb re-analysed the multiplex PCR reads in MiXCR, keeping a single row per CDR3 protein. Among some 380,000 distinct CDR3 sequences listed, 15% to 17% were seen once. Other autoimmune disease, uncontrolled infection, pregnancy and lactation led to exclusion. A diagnosis was made from clinical symptoms together with serum thyroxine, TRAb, thyroid ultrasound and orbital computed tomography. This clonotype was picked up many times.

This TCR was recovered from a woman under 30 with stable Graves' hyperthyroidism. The chain uses TRBV11-2 and TRBJ1-1; D not resolved. Sequencing was carried out using peripheral blood. CDR3 bases: TGTGCCAGCAGCTCACGACCCCGAGGGCTATTGAACACTGAAGCTTTCTTT. The encoded protein is CASSSRPRGLLNTEAFF.